The 12 T cell receptor beta chains below were found in one sample sequenced in a study of CD8+ T cells in alopecia areata. The sample's treatment: oral pan-JAK inhibitor, 5-10 mg twice daily. Isolated RNA was reverse transcribed into cDNA used as the sequencing template. Produced via immunoSEQ multiplex PCR; TCRdb's table is partial and in-frame only. The sample holds 95,000 to 150,000 clones; around 53% are singletons and the top ten take around 0.44%. The specimen comprised CD4+ T cells sorted from blood, sampled at week 4, from a patient treated with tofacitinib. The receptors stem from a human donor with alopecia areata.

This clone has only a few counts. V gene TRBV29-1 combines with J gene TRBJ1-1, with unresolved D. Deletions cut 0 bases from V and 3 bases from J, with 5 bases between. The CDR3 runs to 12 residues. Per germline, CDR1 SQVTM and CDR2 ANQGSEA. CDR3 coding DNA: TGCAGCGTTGAAGATCGTGACACTGAAGCTTTCTTT. Encoded protein: CSVEDRDTEAFF.

The chain carries TRBV2 and TRBJ2-5; D may correspond to TRBD1 or TRBD2 (6 bases each). Trimming took 3 bases from V and 8 from J, leaving 13 bases between them. The germline gives CDR1 SNHLY, CDR2 FYNNEI. The CDR3 runs 13 residues. The CDR3: CASSDQGRGTQYF. CDR3 bases: TGTGCCAGCAGTGATCAGGGGCGGGGTACCCAGTACTTC.

This chain joins TRBV7-9 and TRBJ2-3; D is unresolved. CDR1 is SEHNR and CDR2 is FQNEAQ in the germline V gene (reference sequence). V lost 6 bases and J lost 5, with 12 bases in between. CDR3 length equals 13 residues. CDR3 sequence: CASRSTPGDTQYF. Here the CDR3 DNA reads TGTGCCAGCAGATCCACGCCGGGAGATACGCAGTATTTT.

The chain is built from TRBV30 and TRBJ1-1; D might be TRBD1 (5 bases). The V end was cut by 4 bases, the J end by 5 bases, with 8 bases between. Germline loops: CDR1 GTSNPN, CDR2 SVGIG (reference sequence). There are 11 residues in the CDR3. This CDR3 reads CAWTGRTEAFF. The CDR3 region has the DNA TGTGCCTGGACAGGGAGGACTGAAGCTTTCTTT.

Notes on this clone: This CDR3 is also generated by other DNA sequences in the sample. V is TRBV29-1 and J is TRBJ1-1; unclear D gene. V lost 6 bases to trimming and J lost 0 bases, with 11 bases between them. CDR1 is SQVTM and CDR2 is ANQGSEA in the germline V gene. CDR3 size: 13 residues. Here the CDR3 reads CSVERRLNTEAFF. The CDR3 region has the DNA TGCAGCGTAGAACGCCGCTTGAACACTGAAGCTTTCTTT.

The J gene is TRBJ2-2, the V gene TRBV18; D not certain. Looked up from germline, CDR1 is KGHSH and CDR2 is LQKENI. CDR3 size: 14 residues. The ends were cut back, 2 bases at V and 1 base at J, with 5 bases in the middle. CDR3 region: CASSPLRNTGELFF. The DNA for the CDR3 is TGTGCCAGCTCACCATTAAGGAACACCGGGGAGCTGTTTTTT.

The chain couples TRBV2 to TRBJ2-2; D is perhaps TRBD1 (6 bases). The CDR3 totals 15 residues. CDR1 is SNHLY, CDR2 FYNNEI, per germline. V dropped 4 bases and J dropped 4 bases, with 13 bases sitting between them. CDR3 loop: CASSASRTVTGELFF. DNA of the CDR3: TGTGCCAGCAGTGCCTCGCGGACAGTCACCGGGGAGCTGTTTTTT. Full variable domain (remainder filled in from reference TRBV2 and TRBJ2-2): EPEVTQTPSHQVTQMGQEVILRCVPISNHLYFYWYRQILGQKVEFLVSFYNNEISEKSEIFDDQFSVERPDGSNFTLKIRSTKLEDSAMYFCASSASRTVTGELFFGEGSRLTVL.

The V and J genes are TRBV7-9 and TRBJ1-1; D is unresolved. V was trimmed by 2 bases and J by 1 base, leaving 11 bases between them. CDR3 length: 15 residues. The germline V gene has CDR1 SEHNR and CDR2 FQNEAQ (reference sequence). CDR3 sequence: CASSLTAARNTEAFF. The DNA of the CDR3 is TGTGCCAGCAGCTTAACGGCCGCCCGGAACACTGAAGCTTTCTTT. The full variable domain, in which reference TRBV7-9 and TRBJ1-1 provide the parts outside the CDR3, is DTGVSQNPRHKITKRGQNVTFRCDPISEHNRLYWYRQTLGQGPEFLTYFQNEAQLEKSRLLSDRFSAERPKGSFSTLEIQRTEQGDSAMYLCASSLTAARNTEAFFGQGTRLTVV.

J is TRBJ2-2 and V is TRBV30; 9 nucleotides align to TRBD2. Germline assignment: CDR1 GTSNPN and CDR2 SVGIG (reference sequence). CDR3 length: 16 residues. The ends lost 0 bases at V and 3 bases at J; junction bases unmatched: 5. The CDR3 loop reads CAWSVRLADHTGELFF. The CDR3 nucleotides are TGTGCCTGGAGTGTACGACTAGCGGACCACACCGGGGAGCTGTTTTTT.

This clone was detected only a few times. This chain uses TRBV30 with TRBJ1-1; D is unclear. Germline-derived CDR1 and CDR2 are GTSNPN and SVGIG (reference sequence). The V end lost 2 bases, the J end lost 3 bases, and 4 bases lay between the germline ends. The CDR3 covers 11 residues. Written as DNA, the CDR3 is TGTGCCTGGAGTAGGGACACTGAAGCTTTCTTT. Amino acids: CAWSRDTEAFF.

CDR3 in DNA: TGTGCCAGCAGCTCCCGGATGAGGGCGAACACCGGGGAGCTGTTTTTT. Encoded protein: CASSSRMRANTGELFF. This chain links TRBV9 with TRBJ2-2; a possible D gene is TRBD2 (5 bases). V lost 4 bases and J 0 bases, leaving 13 bases between the germline ends. Germline V gives CDR1 SGDLS, CDR2 YYNGEE. The CDR3 is made up of 16 amino acids.

With regard to this clone: This sample includes further DNA sequences coding for the same CDR3. The V gene is TRBV19, the J gene TRBJ1-1, with D maybe TRBD1 (6 bases). The CDR3 length is 12 residues. Trimming left V 6 bases short and J 4 bases short, with 9 bases between. Germline V gives CDR1 LNHDA, CDR2 SQIVND (reference sequence). CDR3 region: CASRSQGTEAFF. The DNA for the CDR3 is TGTGCCAGTAGGTCACAGGGCACTGAAGCTTTCTTT.